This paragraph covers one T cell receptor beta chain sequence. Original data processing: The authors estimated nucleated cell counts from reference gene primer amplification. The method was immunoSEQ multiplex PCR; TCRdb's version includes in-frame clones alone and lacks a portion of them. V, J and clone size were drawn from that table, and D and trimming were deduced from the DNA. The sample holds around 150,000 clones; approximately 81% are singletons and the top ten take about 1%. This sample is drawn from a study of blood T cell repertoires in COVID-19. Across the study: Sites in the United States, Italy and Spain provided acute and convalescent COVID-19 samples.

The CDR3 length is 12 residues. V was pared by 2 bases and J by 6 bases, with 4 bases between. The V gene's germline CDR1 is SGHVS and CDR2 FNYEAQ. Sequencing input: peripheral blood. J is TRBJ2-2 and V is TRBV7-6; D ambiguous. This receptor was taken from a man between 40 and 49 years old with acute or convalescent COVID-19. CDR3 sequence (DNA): TGTGCCAGCAGCTTACCCTCCGGGGAGCTGTTTTTT. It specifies CASSLPSGELFF.